The 6 T cell receptor beta chains reported below all come from one sample, sequenced in a study of the immune and genomic landscape of osteosarcoma. Osteosarcoma specimens were post-treatment primary, local recurrence and metastasis tumors from poor-prognosis patients. Method: immunoSEQ multiplex PCR; TCRdb's copy keeps in-frame clones and lacks some. The sample lists about 5,300 clones; 70% to 85% were seen once. The specimen was osteosarcoma tumor tissue from the lung. The receptors derive from a human donor with osteosarcoma.

The gene calls are TRBV5-8 and TRBJ1-6; D may be TRBD1 (5 bases). V dropped 1 base and J dropped 9 bases, with 5 bases sitting between them. The CDR3 is 12 amino acids. Germline lookup yields CDR1 SGHTS and CDR2 YDEGEE. For the CDR3, the DNA is TGTGCCAGCAGCTTGAGGGGTTCACCCCTCCACTTT. Its protein is CASSLRGSPLHF.

This chain links TRBV29-1 with TRBJ1-2, with TRBD1 matching 8 bases. The CDR3 extends over 12 amino acids. The germline CDR1 and CDR2 sequences are SQVTM and ANQGSEA. Losses at the gene ends were 3 bases for V and 8 bases for J; bases not matched to a gene: 5. The CDR3 coding sequence is TGCAGCGTTGAGGGACAGGTTCTCGGCTACACCTTC. This codes for CSVEGQVLGYTF.

The chain links TRBV9 to TRBJ1-3; TRBD1 agrees at 7 bases. The germline gives CDR1 SGDLS, CDR2 YYNGEE. This CDR3 is built from 18 residues. J lost 0 bases, V lost 0 bases, and 9 bases had no gene match. The CDR3 region has the DNA TGTGCCAGCAGCGTAGGGCCGGGACAGACGTTCTCTGGAAACACCATATATTTT. This translates into CASSVGPGQTFSGNTIYF.

A word on this clone: Mismatch with germline at one junction end may stem from a read error. The chain carries TRBV19 and TRBJ2-6; D is perhaps TRBD1 (6 bases). The CDR3 sequence is 17 residues long. Germline values: CDR1 LNHDA, CDR2 SQIVND (reference sequence). The CDR3 loop reads CACSTEGVYSGANVLTF. The CDR3 DNA follows: TGTGCCTGTAGTACCGAGGGGGTGTACTCTGGGGCCAACGTCCTGACTTTC. Together with reference TRBV19 and TRBJ2-6, the CDR3 gives the full variable domain: DGGITQSPKYLFRKEGQNVTLSCEQNLNHDAMYWYRQDPGQGLRLIYYSQIVNDFQKGDIAEGYSVSREKKESFPLTVTSAQKNPTAFYLCACSTEGVYSGANVLTFGAGSRLTVL.

J is TRBJ2-1 and V is TRBV4-1; 12 bases agree with TRBD2. V trimming: 1 base; J trimming: 5 bases; junction bases outside the gene matches: 12. Germline V gene data show CDR1 as MGHRA and CDR2 as YSYEKL. This CDR3 has 19 amino acids. The CDR3 is CASSQARASGRADDNEQFF. The CDR3 nucleotides are TGCGCCAGCAGCCAAGCACGAGCTAGCGGGAGGGCCGATGACAATGAGCAGTTCTTC.

With respect to this clone: At one end, the junction sequence differs from germline, possibly due to a read error. The gene calls are TRBV7-7 and TRBJ2-5; TRBD2 is a possible D gene (6 bases). CDR3 length: 15 amino acids. CDR1 is SSHAT and CDR2 is FNYEAQ in the germline V gene (reference sequence). Here the CDR3 DNA reads TGTGCTAGCAGCTTAGGTGGGAGCGGGCAAGAGACCCAGTACTTC. This encodes CASSLGGSGQETQYF. The entire variable domain, with the rest obtained from reference TRBV7-7 and TRBJ2-5, is as follows: GAGVSQSPRYKVTKRGQDVTLRCDPISSHATLYWYQQALGQGPEFLTYFNYEAQPDKSGLPSDRFSAERPEGSISTLTIQRTEQRDSAMYRCASSLGGSGQETQYFGPGTRLLVL.